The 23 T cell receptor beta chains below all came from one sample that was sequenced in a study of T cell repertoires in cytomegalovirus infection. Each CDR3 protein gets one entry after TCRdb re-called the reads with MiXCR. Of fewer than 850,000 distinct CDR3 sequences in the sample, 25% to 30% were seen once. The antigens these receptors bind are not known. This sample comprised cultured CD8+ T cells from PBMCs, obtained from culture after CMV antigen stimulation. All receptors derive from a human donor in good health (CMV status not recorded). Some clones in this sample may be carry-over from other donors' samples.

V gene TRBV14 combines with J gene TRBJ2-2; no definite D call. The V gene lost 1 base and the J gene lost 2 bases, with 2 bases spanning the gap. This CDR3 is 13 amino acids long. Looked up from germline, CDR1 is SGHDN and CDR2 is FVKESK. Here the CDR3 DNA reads TGTGCCAGCAGCCAAGTCAACACCGGGGAGCTGTTTTTT. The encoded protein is CASSQVNTGELFF.

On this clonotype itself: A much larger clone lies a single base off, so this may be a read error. CDR3 amino acids: CASCSRDRVVVGKNIQYF. Written as DNA, the CDR3 is TGTGCCAGCTGCTCCCGGGACAGGGTAGTCGTAGGCAAAAACATTCAGTACTTC. This rearrangement joins TRBV7-6 to TRBJ2-4; 9 bases are a match to TRBD1. Germline lookup yields CDR1 SGHVS and CDR2 FNYEAQ. CDR3 size: 18 residues. V lost 8 bases to trimming and J lost 3 bases; unmatched junction nucleotides: 17.

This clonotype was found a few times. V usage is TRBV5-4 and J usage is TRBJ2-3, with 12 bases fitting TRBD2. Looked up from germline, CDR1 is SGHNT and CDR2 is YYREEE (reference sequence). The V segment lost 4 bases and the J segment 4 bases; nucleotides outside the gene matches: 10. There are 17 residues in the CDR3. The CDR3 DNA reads TGTGCCAGCAGCGTTCTGACTAGCGGGGGATTGTCAGATACGCAGTATTTT. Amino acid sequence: CASSVLTSGGLSDTQYF.

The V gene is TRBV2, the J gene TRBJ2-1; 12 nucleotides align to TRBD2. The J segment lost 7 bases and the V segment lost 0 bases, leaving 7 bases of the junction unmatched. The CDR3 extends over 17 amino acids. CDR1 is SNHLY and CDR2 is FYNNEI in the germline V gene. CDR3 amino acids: CASSEALAGGLWNEQFF. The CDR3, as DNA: TGTGCCAGCAGTGAAGCTCTAGCGGGGGGGCTATGGAATGAGCAGTTCTTC.

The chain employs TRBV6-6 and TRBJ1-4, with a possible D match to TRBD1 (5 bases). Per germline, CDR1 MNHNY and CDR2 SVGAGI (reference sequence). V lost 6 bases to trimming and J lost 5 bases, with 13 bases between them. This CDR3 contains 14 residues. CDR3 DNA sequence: TGTGCCAGCAGCTCAGGGTTGAGAAATGAAAAACTGTTTTTT. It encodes CASSSGLRNEKLFF.

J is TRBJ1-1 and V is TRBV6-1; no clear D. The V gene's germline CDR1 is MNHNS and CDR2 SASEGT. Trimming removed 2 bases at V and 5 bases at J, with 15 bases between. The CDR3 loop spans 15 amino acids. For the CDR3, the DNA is TGTGCCAGCAGTGAATTTGAGGGTGGGGTGACTGAAGCTTTCTTT. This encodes CASSEFEGGVTEAFF.

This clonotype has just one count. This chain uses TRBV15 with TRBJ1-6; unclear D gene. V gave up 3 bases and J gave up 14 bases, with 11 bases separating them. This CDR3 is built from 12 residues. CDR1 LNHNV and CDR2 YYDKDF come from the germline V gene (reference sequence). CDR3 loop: CATSRPRTALHF. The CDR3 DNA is TGTGCCACCAGCAGGCCCCGGACGGCCCTCCACTTT. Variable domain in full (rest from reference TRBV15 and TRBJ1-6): DAMVIQNPRYQVTQFGKPVTLSCSQTLNHNVMYWYQQKSSQAPKLLFHYYDKDFNNEADTPDNFQSRRPNTSFCFLDIRSPGLGDTAMYLCATSRPRTALHFGNGTRLTVT.

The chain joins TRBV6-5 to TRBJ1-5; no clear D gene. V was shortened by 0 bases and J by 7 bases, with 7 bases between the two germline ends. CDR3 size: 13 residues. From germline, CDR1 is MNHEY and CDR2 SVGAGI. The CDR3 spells CASSYSVTQPQHF. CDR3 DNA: TGTGCCAGCAGTTACTCAGTCACGCAGCCCCAGCATTTT.

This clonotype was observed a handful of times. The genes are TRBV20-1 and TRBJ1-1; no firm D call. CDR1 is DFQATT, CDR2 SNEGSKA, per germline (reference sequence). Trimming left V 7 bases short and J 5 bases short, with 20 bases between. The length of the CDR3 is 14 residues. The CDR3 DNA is TGCAGTGTTCGGATGTACGTAGGTAGAACTGAAGCTTTCTTT. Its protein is CSVRMYVGRTEAFF.

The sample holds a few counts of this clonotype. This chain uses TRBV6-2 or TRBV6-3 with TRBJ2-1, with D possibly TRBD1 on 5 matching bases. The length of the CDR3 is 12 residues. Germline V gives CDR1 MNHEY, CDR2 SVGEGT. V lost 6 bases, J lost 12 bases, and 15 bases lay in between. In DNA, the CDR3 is TGTGCCAGCAGGACCGACAGCCTCACGCAGTTCTTC. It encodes CASRTDSLTQFF.

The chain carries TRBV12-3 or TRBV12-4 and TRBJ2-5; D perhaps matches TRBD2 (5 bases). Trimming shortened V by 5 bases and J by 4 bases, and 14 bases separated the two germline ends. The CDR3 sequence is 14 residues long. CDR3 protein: CASSLEEAAETQYF. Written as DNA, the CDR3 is TGTGCCAGCAGTCTCGAGGAGGCCGCAGAGACCCAGTACTTC.

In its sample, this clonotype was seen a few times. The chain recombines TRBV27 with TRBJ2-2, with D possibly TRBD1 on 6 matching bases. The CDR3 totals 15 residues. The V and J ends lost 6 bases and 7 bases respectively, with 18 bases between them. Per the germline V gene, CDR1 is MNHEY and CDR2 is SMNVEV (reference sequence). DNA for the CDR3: TGTGCCAGCAGCTTAAACAGGGTTCGGGGCGGGGAGCTGTTTTTT. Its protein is CASSLNRVRGGELFF.

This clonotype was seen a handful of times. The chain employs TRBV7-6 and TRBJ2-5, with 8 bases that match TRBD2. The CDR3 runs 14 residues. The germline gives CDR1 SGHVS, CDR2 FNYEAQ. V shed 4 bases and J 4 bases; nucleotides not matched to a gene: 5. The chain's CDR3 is CASSSAGVRETQYF. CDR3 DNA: TGTGCCAGCAGCTCAGCGGGAGTTAGAGAGACCCAGTACTTC.

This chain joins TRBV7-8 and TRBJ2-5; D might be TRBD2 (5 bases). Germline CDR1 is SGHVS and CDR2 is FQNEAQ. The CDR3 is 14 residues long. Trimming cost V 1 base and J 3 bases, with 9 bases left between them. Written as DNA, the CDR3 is TGTGCCAGCAGCTTAGGATTGAGGGAAGAGACCCAGTACTTC. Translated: CASSLGLREETQYF.

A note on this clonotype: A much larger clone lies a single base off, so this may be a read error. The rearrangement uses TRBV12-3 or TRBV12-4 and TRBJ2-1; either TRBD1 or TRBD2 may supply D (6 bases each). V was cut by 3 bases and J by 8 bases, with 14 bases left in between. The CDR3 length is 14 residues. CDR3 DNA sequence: TGTGCCAGCAGTTTCGAGGGGGGTATCCATGAGCAGTTCTTC. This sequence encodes CASSFEGGIHEQFF.

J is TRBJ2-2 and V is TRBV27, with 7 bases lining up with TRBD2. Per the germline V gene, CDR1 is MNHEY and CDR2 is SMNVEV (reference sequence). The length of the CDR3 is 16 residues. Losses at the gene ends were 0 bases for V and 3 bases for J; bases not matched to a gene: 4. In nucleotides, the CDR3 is TGTGCCAGCAGTTTATCTCCGGGGGGAGACACCGGGGAGCTGTTTTTT. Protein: CASSLSPGGDTGELFF.

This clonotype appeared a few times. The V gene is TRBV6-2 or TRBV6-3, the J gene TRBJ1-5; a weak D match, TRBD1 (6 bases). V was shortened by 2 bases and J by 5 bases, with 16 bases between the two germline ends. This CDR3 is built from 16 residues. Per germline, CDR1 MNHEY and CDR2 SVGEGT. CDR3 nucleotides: TGTGCCAGCAGTTACCAGGGGAGAGGAGGGGATCAGCCCCAGCATTTT. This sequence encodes CASSYQGRGGDQPQHF.

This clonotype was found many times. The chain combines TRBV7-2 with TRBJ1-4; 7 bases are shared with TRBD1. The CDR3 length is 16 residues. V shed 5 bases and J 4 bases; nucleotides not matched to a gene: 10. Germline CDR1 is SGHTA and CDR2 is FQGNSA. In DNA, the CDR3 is TGTGCCAGCAGCAGGGGACAGATGCAAGTTAATGAAAAACTGTTTTTT. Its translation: CASSRGQMQVNEKLFF.

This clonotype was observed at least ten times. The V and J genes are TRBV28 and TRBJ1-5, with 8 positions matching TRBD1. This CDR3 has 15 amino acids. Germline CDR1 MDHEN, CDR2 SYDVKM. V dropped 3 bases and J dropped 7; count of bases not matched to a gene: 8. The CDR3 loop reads CASSFLDRGGQPQHF. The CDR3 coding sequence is TGTGCCAGCAGTTTCCTAGACAGGGGAGGGCAGCCCCAGCATTTT.

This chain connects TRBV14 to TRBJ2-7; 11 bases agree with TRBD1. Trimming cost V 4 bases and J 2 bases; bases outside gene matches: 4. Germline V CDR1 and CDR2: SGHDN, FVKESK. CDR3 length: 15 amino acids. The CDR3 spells CASSPGTGGTYEQYV. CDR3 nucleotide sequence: TGTGCCAGCAGCCCTGGGACAGGGGGAACCTACGAGCAGTACGTC.

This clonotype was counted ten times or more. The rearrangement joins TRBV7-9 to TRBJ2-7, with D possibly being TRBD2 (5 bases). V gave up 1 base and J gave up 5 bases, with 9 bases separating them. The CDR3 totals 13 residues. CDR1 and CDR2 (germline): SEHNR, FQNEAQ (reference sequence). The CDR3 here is CASSLVDSDEQYF. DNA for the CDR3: TGTGCCAGCAGCTTAGTGGACTCTGACGAGCAGTACTTC.

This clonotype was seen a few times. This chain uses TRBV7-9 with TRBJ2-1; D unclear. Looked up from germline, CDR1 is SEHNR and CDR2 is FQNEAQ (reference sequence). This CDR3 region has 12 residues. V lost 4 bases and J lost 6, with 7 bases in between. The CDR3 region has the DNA TGTGCCAGCAGCTGGGCCAGCAATGAGCAGTTCTTC. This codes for CASSWASNEQFF.

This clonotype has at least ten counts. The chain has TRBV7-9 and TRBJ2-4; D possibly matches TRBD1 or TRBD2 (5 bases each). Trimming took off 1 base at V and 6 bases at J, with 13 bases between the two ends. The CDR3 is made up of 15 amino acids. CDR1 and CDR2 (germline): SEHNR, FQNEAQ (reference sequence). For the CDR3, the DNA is TGTGCCAGCAGCTTAGTGCTAGGGGACGTAAACATTCAGTACTTC. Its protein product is CASSLVLGDVNIQYF. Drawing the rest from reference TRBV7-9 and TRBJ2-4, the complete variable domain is DTGVSQNPRHKITKRGQNVTFRCDPISEHNRLYWYRQTLGQGPEFLTYFQNEAQLEKSRLLSDRFSAERPKGSFSTLEIQRTEQGDSAMYLCASSLVLGDVNIQYFGAGTRLSVL.